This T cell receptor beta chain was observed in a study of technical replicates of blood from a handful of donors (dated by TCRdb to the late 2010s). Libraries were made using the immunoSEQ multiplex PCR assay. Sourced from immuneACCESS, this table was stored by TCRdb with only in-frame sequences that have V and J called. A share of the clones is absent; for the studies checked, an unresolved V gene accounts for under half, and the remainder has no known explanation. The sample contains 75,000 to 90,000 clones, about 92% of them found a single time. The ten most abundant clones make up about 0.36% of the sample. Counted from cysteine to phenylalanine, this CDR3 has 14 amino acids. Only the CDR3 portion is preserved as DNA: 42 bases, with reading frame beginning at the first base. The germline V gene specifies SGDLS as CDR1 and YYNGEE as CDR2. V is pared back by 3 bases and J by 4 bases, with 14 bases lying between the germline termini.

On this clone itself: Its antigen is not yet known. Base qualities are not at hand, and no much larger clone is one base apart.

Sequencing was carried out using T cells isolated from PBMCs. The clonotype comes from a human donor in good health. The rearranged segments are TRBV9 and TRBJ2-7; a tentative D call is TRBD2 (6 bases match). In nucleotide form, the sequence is TGTGCCAGCAGCGCAACCGTTCTAGCGTACGAGCAGTACTTC. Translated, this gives CASSATVLAYEQYF. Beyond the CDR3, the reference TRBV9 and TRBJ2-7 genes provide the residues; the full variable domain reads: DSGVTQTPKHLITATGQRVTLRCSPRSGDLSVYWYQQSLDQGLQFLIQYYNGEERAKGNILERFSAQQFPDLHSELNLSSLELGDSALYFCASSATVLAYEQYFGPGTRLTVT.